This TCR beta chain comes out of a study of T cells in localized non-small cell lung cancer. The study, taken as a whole, reports: Adjacent uninvolved lung had the highest clonality, suggesting focused antigen responses.

CDR1 KGHSH and CDR2 LQKENI come from the germline V gene. The CDR3 covers 15 residues. V was shortened by 4 bases and J by 0 bases, with 13 bases between the two germline ends. Using immunoSEQ multiplex PCR, the repertoire was profiled, and TCRdb retains in-frame clones only, with some absent. The sample includes over a thousand clones, about a third of them seen just once. Neighbouring lung, lacking atypia, was collected no less than 2 cm away from the tumor margin. In regard to this clone: The target antigen is unknown.

The source is a man aged 35-75 years with stage I squamous cell lung carcinoma. The J gene is TRBJ2-7, the V gene TRBV18, with a weak D call TRBD1 (5 bases). The material sequenced was normal lung tissue next to the tumor, taken before any cancer treatment. This CDR3 is CASSQIRVRSYEQYF. The CDR3 DNA sequence: TGTGCCAGCTCACAAATCAGGGTTCGCTCCTACGAGCAGTACTTC.